This T cell receptor (beta chain) is from a study of cytomegalovirus exposure and HLA in healthy donors. PCR was performed using 60 Vbeta and 13 Jbeta primers. Assay used: immunoSEQ multiplex PCR; TCRdb lists only in-frame clones, some missing. The repertoire holds approximately 210,000 clones, with 75% to 90% as singletons. In regard to this clone: Its antigen is still unknown.

Each donor was healthy, and each was a bone marrow donor. General study points: Over 15,000 TCR beta sequences were associated with HLA alleles at 0.05 false discovery rate in a later analysis. A prior analysis recorded that most TCR beta V segments were productive about 90% or about 30% of the time.

V trimming: 6 bases; J trimming: 11 bases; junction bases outside the gene matches: 12. The CDR3 length is 16 residues. The germline CDR1 and CDR2 sequences are MRHNA and SNTAGT. Sequencing was done on a sample of PBMCs. The source is a young man in good health and CMV-seronegative. V usage is TRBV6-4 and J usage is TRBJ2-1; 14 positions match TRBD2. Here the CDR3 reads CASSYGLAGGTEQQFF. In DNA, the CDR3 is TGTGCCAGCAGCTACGGACTAGCGGGAGGTACCGAGCAGCAGTTCTTC.